This TCR beta chain was identified during a study of cytomegalovirus exposure and HLA in healthy donors. This clone was picked up a small number of times. Its antigen is undetermined. Study results and limitations: Common viral pathogens seemed to be connected with several of the most significant clusters, according to a later analysis. The availability of immune exposure information extended only to CMV serostatus.

From germline, CDR1 is SGHNT and CDR2 YYREEE (reference sequence). Trimming took off 4 bases at V and 4 bases at J, with 14 bases between the two ends. The CDR3 loop spans 14 amino acids. The PCR used 60 Vbeta and 13 Jbeta primers. Using immunoSEQ multiplex PCR, the repertoire was profiled, and TCRdb retains in-frame clones only, with some absent. The data show 150,000 to 200,000 clones, roughly 80% seen once. The J gene is TRBJ1-2, the V gene TRBV5-4, with D hard to call. This receptor was identified in a woman aged 45-65 years in good health and CMV-seronegative. The sample was PBMCs. CDR3 DNA: TGTGCCAGCAGCCGATTTGGATCAGGCTATGGCTACACCTTC. Its translation: CASSRFGSGYGYTF. The full variable domain, its missing parts supplied by reference TRBV5-4 and TRBJ1-2, is ETGVTQSPTHLIKTRGQQVTLRCSSQSGHNTVSWYQQALGQGPQFIFQYYREEENGRGNFPPRFSGLQFPNYSSELNVNALELDDSALYLCASSRFGSGYGYTFGSGTRLTVV.